This T cell receptor beta chain was recorded in a study of PD-L1 blockade in urothelial cancer. Overall study: Between 0 and 3 chemotherapy regimens preceded treatment for each patient. Timepoints chosen for blood analysis were 3 weeks (second dose) and 6 weeks after treatment start.

The CDR3 is 16 residues long. Germline lookup yields CDR1 SGHRS and CDR2 YFSETQ. J lost 0 bases, V lost 4 bases, and 6 bases had no gene match. Sequencing was performed with immunoSEQ multiplex PCR; in TCRdb, only in-frame clones are kept and a portion is missing. The table shows about 83,000 clones, with around 87% occurring only once. Diagnoses among patients were locally advanced or metastatic urothelial carcinoma. The chain couples TRBV5-1 to TRBJ2-4; 8 nucleotides agree with TRBD2. This sequence originates from an older woman with urothelial cancer. This sample comprised PBMCs, obtained around atezolizumab (anti-PD-L1) treatment. DNA for the CDR3: TGCGCCAGCAGCCTACTAGCGGATGTAGCCAAAAACATTCAGTACTTC. Translated: CASSLLADVAKNIQYF.